A selection of T cell receptor beta chains follows, all from one sample in a study of T-cell reconstitution after alpha-beta-depleted transplantation in children. One entry per CDR3 protein, called by TCRdb with MiXCR from the PCR reads. The sample records fewer than 250,000 distinct CDR3 sequences, 6.5% to 10% being singletons. The sample was PBMCs, mostly from graft donor cells, taken 180 days after TCRalphabeta/CD19-depleted stem cell transplant. Receptors were obtained from a male patient younger than 18 who had a stem cell transplant for acute lymphoblastic leukemia, so the T cells may come from the graft donor. CDR3s include the opening cysteine and the closing phenylalanine or tryptophan. The D gene is left open where the match is weak. Rows give clone size only sometimes, using once, few, many, or a class for an expanded clone.

D,size,V,J,CDR3,DNA
TRBD1,many,TRBV20-1,TRBJ1-5,CSVTGGNQPQHF,TGCAGCGTTACAGGGGGCAATCAGCCCCAGCATTTT
TRBD1,many,TRBV6-2/TRBV6-3,TRBJ2-6,CASSYGTGGSSGANVLTF,TGTGCCAGCAGTTACGGTACAGGGGGGAGCTCTGGGGCCAACGTCCTGACTTTC
NA,NA,TRBV19,TRBJ2-3,CASSVGLITDTQYF,TGTGCCAGTAGTGTTGGCCTTATCACAGATACGCAGTATTTT
TRBD2,many,TRBV29-1,TRBJ2-3,CSVVGGISDTQYF,TGCAGCGTTGTGGGAGGGATCTCAGATACGCAGTATTTT
NA,NA,TRBV5-8,TRBJ2-7,CASSLWGTSYEQYF,TGTGCCAGCAGCTTATGGGGGACCTCCTACGAGCAGTACTTC
NA,many,TRBV5-6,TRBJ1-1,CASSSVGTDLGTEAFF,TGTGCCAGCAGCTCGGTCGGCACCGACTTGGGCACTGAAGCTTTCTTT
NA,NA,TRBV10-3,TRBJ2-1,CAISSTSAGNEQFF,TGTGCCATCAGTTCGACCTCAGCGGGCAATGAGCAGTTCTTC
TRBD2,many,TRBV7-2,TRBJ2-5,CASSLGTSGGQETQYF,TGTGCCAGCAGCTTGGGGACTAGCGGGGGACAAGAGACCCAGTACTTC
NA,NA,TRBV7-9,TRBJ2-1,CASSLAGTYNEQSF,TGTGCCAGCAGCTTAGCGGGAACCTACAATGAGCAGTCCTTC
NA,many,TRBV3-1,TRBJ2-1,CASSPFYYSYNEQFF,TGTGCCAGCAGCCCTTTCTACTACTCCTACAATGAGCAGTTCTTC
TRBD1,many,TRBV27,TRBJ1-1,CASSHTGGFKAFF,TGTGCCAGCAGTCATACAGGGGGCTTTAAAGCTTTCTTT
TRBD1,many,TRBV12-3/TRBV12-4,TRBJ1-4,CASSRQGGTNEKLFF,TGTGCCAGCAGCCGACAGGGGGGGACTAATGAAAAACTGTTTTTT
NA,many,TRBV5-5,TRBJ1-1,CASSADRWGTEAFF,TGTGCCAGCAGCGCCGACAGGTGGGGTACTGAAGCTTTCTTT
TRBD1,many,TRBV20-1,TRBJ1-1,CSAREGGLKKTEAFF,TGCAGTGCTAGAGAAGGGGGCTTAAAAAAAACTGAAGCTTTCTTT
TRBD2,many,TRBV7-6,TRBJ2-7,CASSLMAGGDREQYF,TGTGCCAGCAGCTTAATGGCGGGGGGGGATAGGGAGCAGTACTTC
NA,many,TRBV20-1,TRBJ2-7,CSARDLRARGTEQYF,TGCAGTGCTAGAGATTTGAGGGCGCGAGGGACCGAGCAGTACTTC
NA,many,TRBV28,TRBJ2-5,CASSSWEAQETQYF,TGTGCCAGCAGTTCGTGGGAGGCCCAAGAGACCCAGTACTTC
TRBD1,many,TRBV27,TRBJ1-2,CASSFRGPGGYTF,TGTGCCAGCAGTTTTAGGGGGCCTGGAGGCTACACCTTC
NA,NA,TRBV6-4,TRBJ2-1,CASSDSTSPYNEQFF,TGTGCCAGCAGTGACTCGACGAGCCCCTACAATGAGCAGTTCTTC
TRBD2,many,TRBV5-1,TRBJ2-5,CASSLEPTSGGVFNQETQYF,TGCGCCAGCAGCTTGGAGCCGACTAGCGGGGGGGTCTTCAATCAAGAGACCCAGTACTTC
NA,many,TRBV9,TRBJ1-1,CASSVDGNTEAFF,TGTGCCAGCAGCGTAGATGGGAACACTGAAGCTTTCTTT
NA,many,TRBV4-3,TRBJ1-6,CASSLGNFYNSPLHF,TGCGCCAGCAGCCTAGGGAATTTCTATAATTCACCCCTCCACTTT
TRBD1,many,TRBV12-3/TRBV12-4,TRBJ2-4,CASSLAGQGMHIQYF,TGTGCCAGCAGTTTAGCCGGACAGGGGATGCACATTCAGTACTTC
NA,many,TRBV5-6,TRBJ2-5,CASSLRPGRGRTPQYF,TGTGCCAGCAGCTTGAGGCCGGGCAGGGGGAGGACGCCCCAGTACTTC
NA,many,TRBV6-5,TRBJ1-6,CASSYSGRQGSPLHF,TGTGCCAGCAGTTACTCGGGTCGGCAAGGTTCACCCCTCCACTTT
NA,many,TRBV20-1,TRBJ2-7,CSARDPQGNEQYF,TGCAGTGCTAGAGATCCACAGGGAAACGAGCAGTACTTC
NA,once,TRBV28,TRBJ2-3,CASSPPRGRETDTQYF,TGTGCCAGCAGTCCCCCTCGGGGGCGTGAGACAGATACGCAGTATTTT
NA,many,TRBV16,TRBJ2-7,CASSVTAYEQYF,TGTGCCAGCAGCGTAACAGCCTACGAGCAGTACTTC
NA,many,TRBV10-3,TRBJ2-3,CAISESNPSTDTQYF,TGTGCCATCAGTGAGTCCAACCCCAGCACAGATACGCAGTATTTT
TRBD2,few,TRBV7-9,TRBJ2-7,CASSASGGGGGASREQYF,TGTGCCAGCAGCGCTTCGGGGGGCGGCGGGGGGGCTTCGCGCGAGCAGTACTTC
NA,many,TRBV5-5,TRBJ2-7,CASSFPGFYYEQYF,TGTGCCAGCAGCTTCCCAGGGTTCTATTACGAGCAGTACTTC
NA,many,TRBV7-9,TRBJ2-4,CASSLLAKNIQYF,TGTGCCAGCAGCTTACTAGCCAAAAACATTCAGTACTTC
NA,many,TRBV9,TRBJ2-7,CASSVYGNSYEQYF,TGTGCCAGCAGCGTTTACGGCAACTCCTACGAGCAGTACTTC
NA,many,TRBV27,TRBJ1-2,CASSLGASPAGYTF,TGTGCCAGCAGTTTAGGAGCCTCCCCGGCCGGCTACACCTTC
TRBD1,many,TRBV20-1,TRBJ1-1,CSAAGQVNTEAFF,TGCAGTGCCGCGGGACAGGTCAACACTGAAGCTTTCTTT